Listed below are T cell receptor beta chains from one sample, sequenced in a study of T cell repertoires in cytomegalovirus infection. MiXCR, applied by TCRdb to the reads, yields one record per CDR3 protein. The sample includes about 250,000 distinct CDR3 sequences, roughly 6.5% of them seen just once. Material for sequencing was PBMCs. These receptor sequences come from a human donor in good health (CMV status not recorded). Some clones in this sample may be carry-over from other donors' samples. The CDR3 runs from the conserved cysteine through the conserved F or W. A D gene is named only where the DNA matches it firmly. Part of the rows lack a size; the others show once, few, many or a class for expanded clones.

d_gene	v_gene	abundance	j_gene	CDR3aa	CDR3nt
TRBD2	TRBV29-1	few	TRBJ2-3	CSVVGRGSTDTQYF	TGCAGCGTTGTCGGGCGGGGGTCTACAGATACGCAGTATTTT
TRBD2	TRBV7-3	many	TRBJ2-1	CASSPWTSGAYNEQFF	TGTGCCAGCAGCCCATGGACTAGCGGGGCATACAATGAGCAGTTCTTC
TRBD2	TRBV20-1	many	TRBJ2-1	CSARDGAGAYNEQFF	TGCAGTGCTAGAGATGGAGCGGGGGCGTACAATGAGCAGTTCTTC
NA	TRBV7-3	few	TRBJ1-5	CASSSGQNQPQHF	TGTGCCAGCAGCTCCGGACAGAATCAGCCCCAGCATTTT
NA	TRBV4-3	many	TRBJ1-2	CASSQEGTGAVGYTF	TGCGCCAGCAGCCAAGAGGGGACGGGGGCGGTAGGCTACACCTTC
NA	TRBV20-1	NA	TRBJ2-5	CSARWQGSETQYF	TGCAGTGCTAGATGGCAGGGATCGGAGACCCAGTACTTC
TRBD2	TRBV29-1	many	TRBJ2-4	CSVISGALAKNIQYF	TGCAGCGTTATCAGCGGGGCTCTAGCCAAAAACATTCAGTACTTC
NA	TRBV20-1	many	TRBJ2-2	CSARPSWRGNTGELFF	TGCAGTGCTAGACCTTCGTGGCGGGGAAACACCGGGGAGCTGTTTTTT
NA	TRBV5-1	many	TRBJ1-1	CASSFTHTEAFF	TGCGCCAGCAGCTTCACTCACACTGAAGCTTTCTTT
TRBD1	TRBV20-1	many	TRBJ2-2	CSVGQGGPGELFF	TGCAGTGTTGGACAGGGGGGGCCCGGGGAGCTGTTTTTT
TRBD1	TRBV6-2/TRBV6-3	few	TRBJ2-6	CASSYPLGQGTF	TGTGCCAGCAGTTACCCCCTAGGACAGGGTACTTTC
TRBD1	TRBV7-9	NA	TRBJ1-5	CASSLARRTGRAYRSNQPQHF	TGTGCCAGCAGCTTAGCTCGGAGGACAGGGCGCGCGTATCGTAGCAATCAGCCCCAGCATTTT
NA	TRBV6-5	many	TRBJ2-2	CASSHPVGRGDAGELFF	TGTGCCAGCAGCCACCCCGTTGGCAGGGGAGATGCCGGGGAGCTGTTTTTT
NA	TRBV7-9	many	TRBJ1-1	CASSLSSSGTMNTEAFF	TGTGCCAGCAGCTTATCTAGTTCCGGGACCATGAACACTGAAGCTTTCTTT
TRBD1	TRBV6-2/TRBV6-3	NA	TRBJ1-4	CASSSGGTGRSSRKLFF	TGTGCCAGCAGCTCAGGAGGGACAGGGAGATCATCCCGAAAACTGTTTTTT
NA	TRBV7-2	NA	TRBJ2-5	CASSSSGTALPSQETQYF	TGTGCCAGCAGCTCCTCCGGGACCGCCCTCCCCTCACAAGAGACCCAGTACTTC
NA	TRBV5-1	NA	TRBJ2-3	CASSLEQVSDTQYF	TGCGCCAGCAGCTTGGAACAGGTCTCAGATACGCAGTATTTT
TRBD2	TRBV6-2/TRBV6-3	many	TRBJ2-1	CASSYPAGISYNEQFF	TGTGCCAGCAGTTATCCAGCGGGGATCTCCTACAATGAGCAGTTCTTC
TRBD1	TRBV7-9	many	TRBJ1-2	CASSRTGFLGGYTF	TGTGCCAGCAGCCGGACAGGGTTTCTCGGAGGCTACACCTTC
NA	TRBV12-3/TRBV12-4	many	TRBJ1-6	CASSLSDNSPLHF	TGTGCCAGCAGTTTAAGTGATAATTCACCCCTCCACTTT
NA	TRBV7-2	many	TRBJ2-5	CASSLGVGRGQETQYF	TGTGCCAGCAGCTTAGGGGTTGGCCGGGGCCAAGAGACCCAGTACTTC
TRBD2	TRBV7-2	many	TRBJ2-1	CASSLTSGGHNEQFF	TGTGCCAGCAGCCTGACTAGCGGGGGGCACAATGAGCAGTTCTTC
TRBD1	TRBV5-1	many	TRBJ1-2	CASTFGQGGGYTF	TGCGCCAGCACCTTCGGACAGGGTGGAGGCTACACCTTC
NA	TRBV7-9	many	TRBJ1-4	CASSLEVGATNEKLFF	TGTGCCAGCAGCTTAGAAGTGGGGGCAACTAATGAAAAACTGTTTTTT
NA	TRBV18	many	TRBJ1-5	CASSPPDGSRTQHF	TGTGCCAGCTCACCACCAGACGGTTCACGGACCCAGCATTTT
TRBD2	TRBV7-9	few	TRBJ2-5	CASSVVAGVVETQYF	TGTGCCAGCAGCGTTGTAGCGGGGGTGGTGGAGACCCAGTACTTC
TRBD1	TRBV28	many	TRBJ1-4	CASRPTLTGLVEKLFF	TGTGCCAGCAGACCCACTCTGACAGGGCTGGTAGAAAAACTGTTTTTT
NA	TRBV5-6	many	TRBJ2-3	CASSLGLPDTQYF	TGTGCCAGCAGCCTCGGACTACCGGATACGCAGTATTTT
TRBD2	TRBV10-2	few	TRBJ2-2	CASKVAGGPNTGELFF	TGCGCCAGCAAGGTAGCGGGGGGACCGAACACCGGGGAGCTGTTTTTT
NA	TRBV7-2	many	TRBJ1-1	CASSSSGRNEAFF	TGTGCCAGCAGCTCCTCAGGGAGGAATGAAGCTTTCTTT
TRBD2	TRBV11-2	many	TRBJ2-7	CASSYFGGTSGGANSYEQYF	TGTGCCAGCAGCTACTTCGGAGGGACTAGCGGGGGGGCTAACTCCTACGAGCAGTACTTC
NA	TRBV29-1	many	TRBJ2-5	CSVVRGTQETQYF	TGCAGCGTCGTTAGAGGGACCCAAGAGACCCAGTACTTC
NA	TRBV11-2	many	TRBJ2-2	CASSLERGYSTGELFF	TGTGCCAGCAGCTTGGAGAGGGGGTATTCCACCGGGGAGCTGTTTTTT
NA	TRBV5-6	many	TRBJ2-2	CASSFEGLRTGELFF	TGTGCCAGCAGCTTCGAGGGACTTCGCACCGGGGAGCTGTTTTTT
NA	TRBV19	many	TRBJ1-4	CASSIGTAGGNEKLFF	TGTGCCAGTAGTATAGGGACAGCCGGCGGTAATGAAAAACTGTTTTTT
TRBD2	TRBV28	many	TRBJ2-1	CASGTGTSYEQFF	TGTGCCAGCGGTACCGGGACTAGCTATGAGCAGTTCTTC
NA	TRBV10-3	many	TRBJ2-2	CAISEMVAPGELFF	TGTGCCATCAGTGAGATGGTAGCGCCCGGGGAGCTGTTTTTT
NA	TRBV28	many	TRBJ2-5	CASSTRDRPSGAQYF	TGTGCCAGCAGTACCCGGGACAGACCTTCGGGGGCCCAGTACTTC
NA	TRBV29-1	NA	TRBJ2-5	CSVESGAETQYF	TGCAGCGTTGAAAGTGGTGCCGAGACCCAGTACTTC
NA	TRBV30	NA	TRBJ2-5	CASVGVRETQYF	TGTGCCTCGGTTGGGGTGAGAGAGACCCAGTACTTC
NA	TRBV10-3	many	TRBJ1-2	CAISEGEGANYGYTF	TGTGCCATCAGTGAAGGTGAAGGAGCTAACTATGGCTACACCTTC
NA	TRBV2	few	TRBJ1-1	CASSAMGGDTEAFF	TGTGCCAGCAGTGCCATGGGGGGAGACACTGAAGCTTTCTTT
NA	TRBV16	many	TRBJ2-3	CASSQSGIRTDTQYF	TGTGCCAGCAGCCAATCGGGAATTCGCACAGATACGCAGTATTTT
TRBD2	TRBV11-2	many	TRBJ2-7	CASSLRGEPYEQYF	TGTGCCAGCAGCCTGCGGGGGGAACCTTACGAGCAGTACTTC
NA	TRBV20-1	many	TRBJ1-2	CSAPLDSYYGYTF	TGCAGTGCCCCCCTGGACAGCTACTATGGCTACACCTTC